The subject of this entry is one T cell receptor beta chain. What it binds is unknown. With 6 bases clipped from V and 0 bases from J, the junction kept 15 bases outside the gene matches. From germline, CDR1 is SEHNR and CDR2 FQNEAQ (reference sequence). The CDR3 is 21 residues long. The record originates from a study of type 1 regulatory T cells. TCRdb fed the reads into MiXCR, producing one record per CDR3 protein. The profile covers tens of thousands of distinct CDR3 sequences, with roughly two thirds appearing a single time and roughly 1.9% taken by the ten largest. J is TRBJ2-2 and V is TRBV7-9, with 14 positions matching TRBD2. The TCR sequence derives from a human donor in good health. The specimen sequenced was cultured non-Tr1 T cells, either the whole culture or a sorted T cell fraction (not recorded which). The CDR3: CASRLEPGLAGERANTGELFF. The CDR3, as DNA: TGTGCCAGCAGACTAGAACCGGGACTAGCGGGAGAAAGGGCGAACACCGGGGAGCTGTTTTTT.